This TCR beta chain is from a study of OX40 agonist ivuxolimab in advanced cancers. The CDR3 consists of 13 residues. With V trimmed by 7 bases and J by 4 bases, 4 bases remained unmatched. CDR1 and CDR2 from the germline V gene are GTSNPN and SVGIG (reference sequence). Clones were read by immunoSEQ multiplex PCR, and TCRdb kept only the in-frame ones, dropping some. The data show around 80,000 clones, approximately 90% seen once. The V and J genes are TRBV30 and TRBJ2-5; 12 bases map to TRBD2. The source was CD4+ or CD8+ T cells sorted from blood, collected in a trial of the OX40 agonist ivuxolimab. The TCR sequence derives from an adult with an advanced solid tumor such as melanoma, head and neck, liver or kidney cancer. CDR3 nucleotide sequence: TGTGCCTCCCAACTAGCGGGAGGAGAGACCCAGTACTTC. Its protein is CASQLAGGETQYF. Looking up the rest from reference TRBV30 and TRBJ2-5 gives the full variable domain: SQTIHQWPATLVQPVGSPLSLECTVEGTSNPNLYWYRQAAGRGLQLLFYSVGIGQISSEVPQNLSASRPQDRQFILSSKKLLLSDSGFYLCASQLAGGETQYFGPGTRLLVL.